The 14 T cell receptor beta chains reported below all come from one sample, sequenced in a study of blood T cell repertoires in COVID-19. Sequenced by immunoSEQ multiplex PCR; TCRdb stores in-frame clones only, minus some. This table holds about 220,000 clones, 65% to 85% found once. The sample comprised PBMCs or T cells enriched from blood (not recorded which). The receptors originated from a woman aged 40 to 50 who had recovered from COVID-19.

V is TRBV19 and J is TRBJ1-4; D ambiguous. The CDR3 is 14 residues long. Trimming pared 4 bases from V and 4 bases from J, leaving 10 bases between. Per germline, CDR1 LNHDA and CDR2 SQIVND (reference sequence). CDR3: CASSTWRRNEKLFF. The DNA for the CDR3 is TGTGCCAGTAGTACTTGGCGGCGTAATGAAAAACTGTTTTTT. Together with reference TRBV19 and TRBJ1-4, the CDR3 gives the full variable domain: DGGITQSPKYLFRKEGQNVTLSCEQNLNHDAMYWYRQDPGQGLRLIYYSQIVNDFQKGDIAEGYSVSREKKESFPLTVTSAQKNPTAFYLCASSTWRRNEKLFFGSGTQLSVL.

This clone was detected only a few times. The CDR3 sequence is CASSAETAGNTIYF. The CDR3 coding sequence is TGTGCCAGCAGCGCTGAAACTGCTGGAAACACCATATATTTT. This chain connects TRBV9 to TRBJ1-3; no clear D gene. V shed 3 bases and J shed 2 bases, with 9 bases lying between them. The CDR3 has 14 residues. Looked up from germline, CDR1 is SGDLS and CDR2 is YYNGEE.

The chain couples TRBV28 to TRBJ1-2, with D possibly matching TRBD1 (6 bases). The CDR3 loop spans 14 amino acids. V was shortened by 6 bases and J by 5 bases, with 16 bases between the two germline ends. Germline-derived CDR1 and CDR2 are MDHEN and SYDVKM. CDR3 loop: CASRPPGVSYGYTF. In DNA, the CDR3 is TGTGCCAGCAGACCGCCAGGGGTTTCTTATGGCTACACCTTC.

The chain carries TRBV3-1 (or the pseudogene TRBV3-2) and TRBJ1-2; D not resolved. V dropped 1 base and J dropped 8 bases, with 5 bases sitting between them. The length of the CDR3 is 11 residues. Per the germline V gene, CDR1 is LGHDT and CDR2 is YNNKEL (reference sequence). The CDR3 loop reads CASSQGLGYTF. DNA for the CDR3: TGTGCCAGCAGCCAAGGACTAGGCTACACCTTC.

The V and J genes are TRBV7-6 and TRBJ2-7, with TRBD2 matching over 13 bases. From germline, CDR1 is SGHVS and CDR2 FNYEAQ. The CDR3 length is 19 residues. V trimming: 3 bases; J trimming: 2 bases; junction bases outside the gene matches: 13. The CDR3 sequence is CASSFVSSRTSGGTYEQYF. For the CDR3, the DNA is TGTGCCAGCAGCTTTGTATCCAGCAGGACTAGCGGGGGAACCTACGAGCAGTACTTC.

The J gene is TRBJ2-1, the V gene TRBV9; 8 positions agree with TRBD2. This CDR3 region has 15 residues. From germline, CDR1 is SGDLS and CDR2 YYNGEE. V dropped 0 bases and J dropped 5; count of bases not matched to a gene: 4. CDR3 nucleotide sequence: TGTGCCAGCAGCGTAGTAGGGACTAGGAACAATGAGCAGTTCTTC. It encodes CASSVVGTRNNEQFF.

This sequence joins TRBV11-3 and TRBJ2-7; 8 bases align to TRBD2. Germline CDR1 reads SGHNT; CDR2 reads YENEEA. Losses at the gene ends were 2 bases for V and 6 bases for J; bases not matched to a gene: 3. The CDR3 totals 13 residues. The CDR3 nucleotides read TGTGCCAGCAGCTTACGGGCGGGGGGCGAGCAGTACTTC. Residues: CASSLRAGGEQYF.

In nucleotides, the CDR3 is TGTGCCAGCAGTACCAGGACAGGGGGCGCCTATGGCTACACCTTC. Translation gives CASSTRTGGAYGYTF. V and J are TRBV5-4 and TRBJ1-2; 11 positions match TRBD1. V lost 5 bases and J lost 4; bases outside the gene matches: 7. Per germline, CDR1 SGHNT and CDR2 YYREEE (reference sequence). The CDR3 is made up of 15 amino acids.

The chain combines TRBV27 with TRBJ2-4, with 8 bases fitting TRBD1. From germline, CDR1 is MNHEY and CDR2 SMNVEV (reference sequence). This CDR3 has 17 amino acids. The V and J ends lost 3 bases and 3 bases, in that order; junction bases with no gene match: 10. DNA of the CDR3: TGTGCCAGCAGTTTGGACAGGGACTCAGGGAACAAAAACATTCAGTACTTC. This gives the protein CASSLDRDSGNKNIQYF.

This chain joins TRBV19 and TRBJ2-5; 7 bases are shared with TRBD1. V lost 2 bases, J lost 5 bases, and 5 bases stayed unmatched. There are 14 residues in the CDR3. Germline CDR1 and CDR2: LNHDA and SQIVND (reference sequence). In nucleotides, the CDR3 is TGTGCCAGTAGTATAAAGGGGGCTGACGAGACCCAGTACTTC. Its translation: CASSIKGADETQYF.

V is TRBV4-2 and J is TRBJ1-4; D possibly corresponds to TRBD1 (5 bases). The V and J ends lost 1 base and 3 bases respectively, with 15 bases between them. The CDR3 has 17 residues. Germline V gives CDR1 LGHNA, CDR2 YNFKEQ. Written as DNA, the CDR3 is TGTGCCAGCAGCCAAGCGTTCGGGCAGGGCCCTAATGAAAAACTGTTTTTT. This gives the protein CASSQAFGQGPNEKLFF.

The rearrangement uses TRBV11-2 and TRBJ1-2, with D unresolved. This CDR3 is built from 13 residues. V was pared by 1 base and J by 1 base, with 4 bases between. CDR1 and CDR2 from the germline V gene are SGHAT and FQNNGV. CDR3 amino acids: CASSLGLNYGYTF. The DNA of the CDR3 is TGTGCCAGCAGCTTAGGGCTTAACTATGGCTACACCTTC.

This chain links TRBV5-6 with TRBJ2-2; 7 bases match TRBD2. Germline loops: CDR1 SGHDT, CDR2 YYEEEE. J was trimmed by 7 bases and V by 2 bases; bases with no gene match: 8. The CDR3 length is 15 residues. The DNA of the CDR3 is TGTGCCAGCAGCTTCCTAGCGGAAGGAGGCGGGGAGCTGTTTTTT. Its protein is CASSFLAEGGGELFF.

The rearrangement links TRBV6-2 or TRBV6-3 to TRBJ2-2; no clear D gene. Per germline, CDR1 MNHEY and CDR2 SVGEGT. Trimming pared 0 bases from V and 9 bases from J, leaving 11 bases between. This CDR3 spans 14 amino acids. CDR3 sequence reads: CASSYSERARELFF. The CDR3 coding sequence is TGTGCCAGCAGTTACTCTGAGCGCGCCCGGGAGCTGTTTTTT.